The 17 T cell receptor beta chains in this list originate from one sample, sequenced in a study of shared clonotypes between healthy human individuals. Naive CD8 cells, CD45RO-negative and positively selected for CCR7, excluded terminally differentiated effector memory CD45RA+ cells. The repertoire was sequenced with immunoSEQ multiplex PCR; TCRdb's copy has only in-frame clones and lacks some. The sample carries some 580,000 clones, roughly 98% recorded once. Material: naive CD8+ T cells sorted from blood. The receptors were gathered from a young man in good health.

In DNA form, the CDR3 reads TGTGCCAGCAGATCCGGGGAGAATAAAAAACTGTTTTTT. Protein: CASRSGENKKLFF. The chain recombines TRBV6-6 with TRBJ1-4; D not resolved. Germline assignment: CDR1 MNHNY and CDR2 SVGAGI (reference sequence). The CDR3 length is 13 residues. Trimming took 6 bases from V and 9 from J, leaving 14 bases between them.

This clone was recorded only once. The CDR3 DNA follows: TGCGCCAGCAGCCAGGCCCCCGCGCGGCTAACTAGCGCCAGCTCCTACAATGAGCAGTTCTTC. This gives the protein CASSQAPARLTSASSYNEQFF. The chain couples TRBV4-3 to TRBJ2-1, with 7 bases lining up with TRBD2. The CDR3 length is 21 residues. Germline V gene data show CDR1 as LGHNA and CDR2 as YSLEER. The V gene end was trimmed by 3 bases and the J gene end by 0 bases; junction bases not matched to a gene: 20.

The CDR3 DNA reads as TGTGCCAGCAGCTTGTCACCCTCCTACGAGCAGTACTTC. Translating gives CASSLSPSYEQYF. The chain combines TRBV5-5 with TRBJ2-7; D unclear. V lost 1 base and J lost 0, with 5 bases in between. This CDR3 is built from 13 residues. The germline V gene has CDR1 SGHKS and CDR2 YYEKEE (reference sequence).

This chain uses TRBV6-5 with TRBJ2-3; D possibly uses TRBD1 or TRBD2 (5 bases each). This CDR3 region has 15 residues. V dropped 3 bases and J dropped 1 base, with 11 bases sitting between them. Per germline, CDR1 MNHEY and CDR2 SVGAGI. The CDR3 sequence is CASSYHGGGTDTQYF. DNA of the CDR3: TGTGCCAGCAGTTATCATGGGGGAGGCACAGATACGCAGTATTTT.

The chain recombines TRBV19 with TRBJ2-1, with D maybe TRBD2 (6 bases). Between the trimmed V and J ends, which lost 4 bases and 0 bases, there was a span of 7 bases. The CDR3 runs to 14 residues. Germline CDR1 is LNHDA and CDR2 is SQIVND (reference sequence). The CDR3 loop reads CASSSGNSYNEQFF. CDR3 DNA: TGTGCCAGTAGTAGCGGGAACTCCTACAATGAGCAGTTCTTC.

The DNA for the CDR3 is TGCGCCAGCAGCCAAGAACCCGGGGGTCTCCCCTACGAGCAGTACTTC. Translating gives CASSQEPGGLPYEQYF. V is TRBV4-1 and J is TRBJ2-7; D is perhaps TRBD2 (6 bases). The ends were cut back, 0 bases at V and 2 bases at J, with 14 bases in the middle. The CDR3 is 16 residues long. In germline, CDR1 is MGHRA, CDR2 YSYEKL.

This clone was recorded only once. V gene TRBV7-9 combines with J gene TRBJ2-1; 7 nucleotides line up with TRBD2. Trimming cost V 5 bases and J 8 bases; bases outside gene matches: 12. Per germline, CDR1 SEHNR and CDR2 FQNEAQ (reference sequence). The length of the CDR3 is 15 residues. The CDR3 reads CASSPNKRDWDEQFF. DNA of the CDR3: TGTGCCAGCAGCCCGAACAAGCGGGATTGGGATGAGCAGTTCTTC.

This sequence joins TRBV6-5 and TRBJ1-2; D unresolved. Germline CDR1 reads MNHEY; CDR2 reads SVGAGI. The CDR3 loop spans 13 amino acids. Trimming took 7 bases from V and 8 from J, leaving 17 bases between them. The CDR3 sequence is CASTTSVLRGYTF. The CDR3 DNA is TGTGCCAGCACCACCTCTGTCCTGAGGGGCTACACCTTC.

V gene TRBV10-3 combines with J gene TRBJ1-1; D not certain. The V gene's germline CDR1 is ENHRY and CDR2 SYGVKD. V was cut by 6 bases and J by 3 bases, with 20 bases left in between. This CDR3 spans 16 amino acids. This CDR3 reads CAIRDRVSVDDTEAFF. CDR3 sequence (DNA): TGTGCCATCAGGGATCGGGTGTCGGTCGACGACACTGAAGCTTTCTTT.

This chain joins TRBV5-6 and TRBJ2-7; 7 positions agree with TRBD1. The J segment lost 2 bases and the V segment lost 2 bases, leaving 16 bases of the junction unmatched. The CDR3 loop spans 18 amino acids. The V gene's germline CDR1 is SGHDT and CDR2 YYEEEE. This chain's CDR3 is CASSFYSRGQRGPYEQYF. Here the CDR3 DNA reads TGTGCCAGCAGCTTCTACTCGAGGGGGCAGAGAGGACCCTACGAGCAGTACTTC.

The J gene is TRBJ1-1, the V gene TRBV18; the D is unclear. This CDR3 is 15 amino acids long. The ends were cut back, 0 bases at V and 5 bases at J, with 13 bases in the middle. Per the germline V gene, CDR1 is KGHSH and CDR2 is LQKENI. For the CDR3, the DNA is TGTGCCAGCTCACCACCGTTGAGGGTGGTAACTGAAGCTTTCTTT. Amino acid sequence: CASSPPLRVVTEAFF.

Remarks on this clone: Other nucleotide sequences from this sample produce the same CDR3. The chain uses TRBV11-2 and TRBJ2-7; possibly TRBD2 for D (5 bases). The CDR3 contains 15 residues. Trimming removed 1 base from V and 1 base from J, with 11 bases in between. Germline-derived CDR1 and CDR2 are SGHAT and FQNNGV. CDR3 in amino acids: CASSLGAGGSYEQYF. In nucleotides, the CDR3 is TGTGCCAGCAGCTTAGGGGCGGGCGGATCCTACGAGCAGTACTTC.

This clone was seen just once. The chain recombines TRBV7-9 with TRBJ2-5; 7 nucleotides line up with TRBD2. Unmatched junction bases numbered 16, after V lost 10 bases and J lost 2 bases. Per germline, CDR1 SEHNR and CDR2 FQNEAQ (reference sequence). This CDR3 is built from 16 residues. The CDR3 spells CAIPTIMQRGQETQYF. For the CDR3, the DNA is TGTGCCATCCCCACTATAATGCAGCGGGGTCAAGAGACCCAGTACTTC. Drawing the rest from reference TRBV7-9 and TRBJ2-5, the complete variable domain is DTGVSQNPRHKITKRGQNVTFRCDPISEHNRLYWYRQTLGQGPEFLTYFQNEAQLEKSRLLSDRFSAERPKGSFSTLEIQRTEQGDSAMYLCAIPTIMQRGQETQYFGPGTRLLVL.

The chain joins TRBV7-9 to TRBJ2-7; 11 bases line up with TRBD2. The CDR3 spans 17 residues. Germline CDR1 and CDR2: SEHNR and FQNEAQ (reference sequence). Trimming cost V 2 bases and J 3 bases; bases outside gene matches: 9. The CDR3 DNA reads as TGTGCCAGCAGCTTAATGTCCGCCGGGACTAGCGGCTACGAGCAGTACTTC. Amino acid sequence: CASSLMSAGTSGYEQYF.

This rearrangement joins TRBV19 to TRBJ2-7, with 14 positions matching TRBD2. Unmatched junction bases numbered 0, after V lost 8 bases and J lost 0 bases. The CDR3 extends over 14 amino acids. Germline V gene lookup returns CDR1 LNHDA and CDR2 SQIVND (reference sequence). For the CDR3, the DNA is TGTGCCAGTGGGACTAGCGGGAGCTCCTACGAGCAGTACTTC. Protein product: CASGTSGSSYEQYF.

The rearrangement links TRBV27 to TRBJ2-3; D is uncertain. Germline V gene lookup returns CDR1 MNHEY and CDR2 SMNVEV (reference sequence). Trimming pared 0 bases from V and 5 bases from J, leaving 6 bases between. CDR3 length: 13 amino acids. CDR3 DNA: TGTGCCAGCAGTTTATCGTTCCGAGATACGCAGTATTTT. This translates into CASSLSFRDTQYF.

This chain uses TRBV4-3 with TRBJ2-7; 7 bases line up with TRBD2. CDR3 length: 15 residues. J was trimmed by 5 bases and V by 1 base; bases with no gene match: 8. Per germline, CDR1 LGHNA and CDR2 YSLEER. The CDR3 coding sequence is TGCGCCAGCAGCCAAGGTAGCGGGTGGGAGAACGAGCAGTACTTC. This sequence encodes CASSQGSGWENEQYF.